The 20 T cell receptor beta chains reported below all come from one sample, sequenced in a study of a mutant IDH1 vaccine in newly diagnosed glioma. Time point meaning: week 35, safety follow-up. Every vaccine dose comprised 300 ug of mutant IDH1 20-mer peptide plus topical imiquimod. Generated by immunoSEQ multiplex PCR, the TCRdb table keeps only in-frame clones and is missing some. Among some 66,000 clones, around four fifths were seen once, and the ten largest hold about 4.6%. These TCRs' antigens remain unknown. Sequencing was performed on PBMCs, taken from a glioma patient whose treatment included an IDH1 peptide vaccine. These receptors were taken from a man younger than 45 with glioma.

The chain joins TRBV6-1 to TRBJ2-7; D uncertain. Looked up from germline, CDR1 is MNHNS and CDR2 is SASEGT. Trimming stripped 0 bases from V and 6 bases from J, with 12 bases between. The CDR3 is made up of 14 amino acids. The CDR3 DNA is TGTGCCAGCAGTGAAGCTCTCCGGAACTCCGAGCAGTACTTC. Residues: CASSEALRNSEQYF.

This chain uses TRBV27 with TRBJ1-2, with TRBD1 matching over 11 bases. The CDR3 totals 15 residues. The germline V gene encodes CDR1 MNHEY and CDR2 SMNVEV (reference sequence). V gave up 1 base and J gave up 3 bases; unmatched junction bases: 1. The CDR3 loop reads CASSLWDRGYYGYTF. CDR3 coding DNA: TGTGCCAGCAGTTTATGGGACAGGGGGTACTATGGCTACACCTTC.

The CDR3 is CASSLGDRNQPQHF. In DNA, the CDR3 is TGTGCCAGCAGCTTAGGGGACAGGAATCAGCCCCAGCATTTT. The V gene is TRBV7-6, the J gene TRBJ1-5, with 8 bases aligning to TRBD1. V dropped 1 base and J dropped 4; count of bases not matched to a gene: 0. The CDR3 runs to 14 residues. In germline, CDR1 is SGHVS, CDR2 FNYEAQ.

The chain has TRBV19 and TRBJ1-1; D is perhaps TRBD1 (5 bases). There are 13 residues in the CDR3. Deletions cut 7 bases from V and 4 bases from J, with 13 bases between. From germline, CDR1 is LNHDA and CDR2 SQIVND (reference sequence). CDR3 region: CASTKRGVTEAFF. In DNA, the CDR3 is TGTGCCAGTACGAAACGGGGGGTCACTGAAGCTTTCTTT.

CDR3 in amino acids: CAWGSLTVRSNQPQHF. CDR3 in DNA: TGTGCCTGGGGTTCTCTGACAGTTAGAAGCAATCAGCCCCAGCATTTT. This chain links TRBV30 with TRBJ1-5, with D possibly TRBD1 on 5 matching bases. CDR3 length equals 16 residues. The V end was cut by 5 bases, the J end by 1 base, with 18 bases between. The germline V gene has CDR1 GTSNPN and CDR2 SVGIG (reference sequence).

This sequence joins TRBV6-4 and TRBJ2-3; D gene ambiguous. CDR1 is MRHNA, CDR2 SNTAGT, per germline. The CDR3 is 15 residues long. Trimming removed 2 bases from V and 0 bases from J, with 9 bases in between. Written as DNA, the CDR3 is TGTGCCAGCAGTGACATTTACCCGAGCACAGATACGCAGTATTTT. It translates to CASSDIYPSTDTQYF.

This sequence joins TRBV5-6 and TRBJ2-1; no clear D gene. Looked up from germline, CDR1 is SGHDT and CDR2 is YYEEEE. V was cut by 0 bases and J by 4 bases, with 8 bases left in between. The CDR3 runs 14 residues. CDR3 nucleotides: TGTGCCAGCAGCTTGGAAGGGCGATACAATGAGCAGTTCTTC. This gives the protein CASSLEGRYNEQFF.

The chain is built from TRBV11-3 and TRBJ2-1; TRBD1 matches at 11 bases. This CDR3 comprises 15 residues. Germline CDR1 and CDR2: SGHNT and YENEEA. Trimming removed 6 bases from V and 1 base from J; junction bases left unmatched: 2. The CDR3 loop reads CASSRDRGSYNEQFF. The CDR3 coding sequence is TGTGCCAGCAGTCGGGACAGGGGGTCCTACAATGAGCAGTTCTTC.

The rearrangement uses TRBV19 and TRBJ1-2; the match to TRBD1 covers 7 bases. This CDR3 has 14 amino acids. V shed 6 bases, J shed 4 bases, and the junction held 8 bases outside the gene matches. In germline, CDR1 is LNHDA, CDR2 SQIVND (reference sequence). CDR3 loop: CASSPTGDAYGYTF. For the CDR3, the DNA is TGTGCCAGTAGCCCTACAGGGGATGCCTATGGCTACACCTTC.

This chain joins TRBV12-5 and TRBJ2-3, with D uncertain. V gave up 5 bases and J gave up 0 bases, with 9 bases separating them. Germline CDR1 and CDR2: LGHNT and FRNRAP. The CDR3 consists of 14 residues. Written as DNA, the CDR3 is TGTGCTAGTGGTCCCTGGGCAAGCACAGATACGCAGTATTTT. As protein: CASGPWASTDTQYF. Variable domain in full (rest from reference TRBV12-5 and TRBJ2-3): DARVTQTPRHKVTEMGQEVTMRCQPILGHNTVFWYRQTMMQGLELLAYFRNRAPLDDSGMPKDRFSAEMPDATLATLKIQPSEPRDSAVYFCASGPWASTDTQYFGPGTRLTVL.

This chain joins TRBV5-1 and TRBJ2-5, with a weak D call TRBD1 (5 bases). The CDR3 runs to 14 residues. Trimming stripped 4 bases from V and 0 bases from J, with 10 bases between. Germline V gene sequence: CDR1 SGHRS, CDR2 YFSETQ. This chain's CDR3 is CASSPRQYQETQYF. In DNA, the CDR3 is TGCGCCAGCAGCCCCCGACAGTACCAAGAGACCCAGTACTTC.

For the CDR3, the DNA is TGTGCCAGCAGCTTGGTGGGGGTTTCACCCCTCCACTTT. Its protein is CASSLVGVSPLHF. V gene TRBV5-6 combines with J gene TRBJ1-6, with D maybe TRBD1 (5 bases). The V gene's germline CDR1 is SGHDT and CDR2 YYEEEE. This CDR3 region has 13 residues. V was cut by 0 bases and J by 9 bases, with 7 bases left in between. The whole variable domain, filled in from reference TRBV5-6 and TRBJ1-6, reads DAGVTQSPTHLIKTRGQQVTLRCSPKSGHDTVSWYQQALGQGPQFIFQYYEEEERQRGNFPDRFSGHQFPNYSSELNVNALLLGDSALYLCASSLVGVSPLHFGNGTRLTVT.

This chain joins TRBV6-5 and TRBJ1-5, with D hard to call. The V gene lost 5 bases and the J gene lost 5 bases, with 13 bases spanning the gap. Per the germline V gene, CDR1 is MNHEY and CDR2 is SVGAGI. The CDR3 extends over 14 amino acids. This CDR3 is CASSRQAWDQPQHF. The CDR3 DNA follows: TGTGCCAGCAGTAGACAAGCCTGGGATCAGCCCCAGCATTTT.

V and J are TRBV2 and TRBJ1-5, with 7 bases lining up with TRBD1. Per the germline V gene, CDR1 is SNHLY and CDR2 is FYNNEI. This CDR3 has 13 amino acids. Germline trimming cut 6 bases from V and 3 bases from J; bases unmatched to any gene: 2. The chain's CDR3 is CASRDRVNQPQHF. In nucleotides, the CDR3 is TGTGCCAGCAGAGACAGGGTCAATCAGCCCCAGCATTTT. The entire variable domain, with the rest obtained from reference TRBV2 and TRBJ1-5, is as follows: EPEVTQTPSHQVTQMGQEVILRCVPISNHLYFYWYRQILGQKVEFLVSFYNNEISEKSEIFDDQFSVERPDGSNFTLKIRSTKLEDSAMYFCASRDRVNQPQHFGDGTRLSIL.

This chain connects TRBV19 to TRBJ1-5; D is unclear. The CDR3 is 15 amino acids. With 4 bases removed from V and 4 bases from J, the gap between germline ends came to 14 bases. Germline V gives CDR1 LNHDA, CDR2 SQIVND (reference sequence). The chain's CDR3 is CASSNGSGRNQPQHF. As DNA, the CDR3 is TGTGCCAGTAGTAATGGGTCCGGTCGGAATCAGCCCCAGCATTTT. Full variable domain (outside the CDR3, taken from reference TRBV19 and TRBJ1-5): DGGITQSPKYLFRKEGQNVTLSCEQNLNHDAMYWYRQDPGQGLRLIYYSQIVNDFQKGDIAEGYSVSREKKESFPLTVTSAQKNPTAFYLCASSNGSGRNQPQHFGDGTRLSIL.

The chain links TRBV6-5 to TRBJ2-1, with TRBD2 matching over 7 bases. The J segment lost 8 bases and the V segment lost 0 bases, leaving 10 bases of the junction unmatched. The CDR3 has 16 residues. Germline lookup yields CDR1 MNHEY and CDR2 SVGAGI. CDR3 nucleotides: TGTGCCAGCAGTTACTCCCCCGGGAGGAATGACGATGAGCAGTTCTTC. It codes for CASSYSPGRNDDEQFF.

V gene TRBV5-4 combines with J gene TRBJ1-1, with D tentatively TRBD1 (5 bases). The V and J ends lost 0 bases and 4 bases respectively, with 19 bases between them. The length of the CDR3 is 17 residues. Germline CDR1 reads SGHNT; CDR2 reads YYREEE (reference sequence). For the CDR3, the DNA is TGTGCCAGCAGCTTGGCCGGGGCGTTGAGTTTGGGCACTGAAGCTTTCTTT. Protein: CASSLAGALSLGTEAFF.

The gene calls are TRBV2 and TRBJ2-7, with 8 bases identical to TRBD1. The germline V gene encodes CDR1 SNHLY and CDR2 FYNNEI. The CDR3 extends over 14 amino acids. With 7 bases clipped from V and 6 bases from J, the junction kept 11 bases outside the gene matches. The CDR3 DNA reads TGTGCCAGCAATCCACAGGGGGTCGGTGGCGAGCAGTACTTC. Translating gives CASNPQGVGGEQYF.

This chain connects TRBV6-5 to TRBJ1-2; no reliable D call. The CDR3 spans 16 residues. The germline V gene encodes CDR1 MNHEY and CDR2 SVGAGI. V was cut by 4 bases and J by 0 bases, with 15 bases left in between. The CDR3 spells CASSSGEAVANYGYTF. The CDR3 nucleotides read TGTGCCAGCAGTTCCGGGGAGGCGGTAGCTAACTATGGCTACACCTTC.

The rearrangement joins TRBV29-1 to TRBJ1-2; 7 bases are a match to TRBD1. Germline V gene lookup returns CDR1 SQVTM and CDR2 ANQGSEA. This CDR3 has 16 amino acids. V lost 3 bases and J lost 4; bases outside the gene matches: 14. The CDR3 loop reads CSVEFSAAGDSYGYTF. In nucleotides, the CDR3 is TGCAGCGTTGAGTTTTCGGCGGCAGGGGACAGCTATGGCTACACCTTC.